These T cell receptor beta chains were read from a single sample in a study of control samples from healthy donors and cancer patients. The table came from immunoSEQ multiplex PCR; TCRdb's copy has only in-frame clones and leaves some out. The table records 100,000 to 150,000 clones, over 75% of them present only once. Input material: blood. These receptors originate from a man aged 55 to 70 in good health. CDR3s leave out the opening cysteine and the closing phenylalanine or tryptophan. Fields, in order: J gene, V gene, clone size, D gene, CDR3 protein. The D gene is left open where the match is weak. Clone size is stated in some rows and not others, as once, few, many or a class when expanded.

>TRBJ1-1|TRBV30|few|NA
AWSQGMVEAF
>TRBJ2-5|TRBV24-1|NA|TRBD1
ATSDLGQGGFETQY
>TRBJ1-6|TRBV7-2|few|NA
ASSLYTENSPLH
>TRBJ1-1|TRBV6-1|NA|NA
ASSEGFWTDEAF
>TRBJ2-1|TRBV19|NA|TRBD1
ASKVQQGNNEQF
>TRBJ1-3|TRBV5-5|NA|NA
ASSLAVGLGGNTIY
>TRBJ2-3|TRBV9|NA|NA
ASSVDLTDTQY
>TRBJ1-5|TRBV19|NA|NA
ASSTSWNSNQPQH
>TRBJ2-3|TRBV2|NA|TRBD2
ASSRTGLAGGADTQY
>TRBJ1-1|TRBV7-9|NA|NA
ASSRLGGNTEAF
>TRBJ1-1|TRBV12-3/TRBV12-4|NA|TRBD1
ATHRGLNTEAF
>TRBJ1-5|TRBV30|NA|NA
AWMAAGRNQPQH
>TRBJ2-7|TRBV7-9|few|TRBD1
ASSDRGVSYEQY
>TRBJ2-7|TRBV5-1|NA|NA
ASSLGSPEQY
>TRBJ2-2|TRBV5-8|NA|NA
ASSRDGWAGELF
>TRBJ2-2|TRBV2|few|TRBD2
ASSEALLGLARRGELF
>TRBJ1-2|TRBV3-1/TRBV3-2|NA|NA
ASSPEGGGIRGYT
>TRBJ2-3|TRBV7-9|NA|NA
ASSLDPGSTDTQY
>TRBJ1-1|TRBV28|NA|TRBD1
ASRLSTGGGGEAF
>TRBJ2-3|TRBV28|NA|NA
ASSSRDSYLIFTQY
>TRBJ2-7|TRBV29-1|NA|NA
SVDGMGAEQY
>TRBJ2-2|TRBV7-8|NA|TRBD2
ASSLSGGGASGELF
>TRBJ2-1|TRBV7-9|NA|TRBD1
ASSLAGQGANEQF
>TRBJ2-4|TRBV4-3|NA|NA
ASSRGQLNIQY
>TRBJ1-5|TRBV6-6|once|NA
ASRRVDQPQH
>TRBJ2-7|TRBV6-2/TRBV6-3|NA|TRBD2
ASSGPGTSGGPLASYEQY
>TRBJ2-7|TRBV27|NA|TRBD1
ASNKLRDRSGGEQY
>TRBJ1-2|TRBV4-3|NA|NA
ASSQDSGPSYGYT
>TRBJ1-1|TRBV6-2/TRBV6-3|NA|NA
ASSYFGRNTEAF
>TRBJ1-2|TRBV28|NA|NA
ASSLSNAVGYGYT
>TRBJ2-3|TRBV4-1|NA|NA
ASSQGPSEGRDTQY
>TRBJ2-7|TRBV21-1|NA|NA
ASSKRTPRGVQY
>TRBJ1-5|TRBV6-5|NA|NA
ASSYSSRGGGQPQH
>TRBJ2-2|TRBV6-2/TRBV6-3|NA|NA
ASSYPPRTGGELF
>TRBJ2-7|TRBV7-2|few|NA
ASSLLQGLGEQY
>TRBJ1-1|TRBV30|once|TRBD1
AWAPQGMNTEAF
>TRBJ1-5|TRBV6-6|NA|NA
ASSFSQGPPPQPQH
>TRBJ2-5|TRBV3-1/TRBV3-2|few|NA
ASMPPGGTQY
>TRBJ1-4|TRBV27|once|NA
ASSWGGVAGEKLF
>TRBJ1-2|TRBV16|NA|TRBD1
ASSPDRVFVYGYT